This TCR delta chain was documented in a study of TRDV2 sequences in healthy donors (dated by TCRdb to 2020 to 2021). Study-wide context: Some 22 single-cell-derived gamma9delta2 T cell clones spanning the full range of antitumor activity were TCR-sequenced and traced within the bulk repertoire.

Complete TCR delta chain (Vdelta2) repertoires were sequenced in bulk to track the frequency of functionally characterized gamma9delta2 T cell clones. The Dutch blood bank was the source from which peripheral blood of anonymous healthy donors was purchased. The gamma9delta2 T cells analyzed in the study were derived from peripheral blood of healthy donors. This clone qualifies as large (0.1 to 1%). This receptor's antigen is unknown. Base qualities were left out, and no much larger clone turns up one base away. The CDR1 and CDR2 encoded by the germline V gene are GEAIGNYY and EKD. V is cut back by 4 bases and J by 0 bases, with 16 bases in the junction unmatched. Inclusive of the bounding cysteine and phenylalanine, the CDR3 is 18 residues long. The only DNA kept is the CDR3, 54 bases in frame from the first base. Results and caveats for the whole study, not just this receptor: TCRdelta clonotypes of several highly reactive clones appeared rare, being undetectable in the bulk sequencing data of their donors. The observed TCRdelta repertoires were found to be highly focused, yet no correlation was observed between clonotype frequency and the antitumor functional potential of the respective clone.

Preparation of the library involved PCR. TCRdb shows the sequencer as Illumina MiSeq. As for how the authors treated the data: Clonotypes represented by only a single read were excluded when reporting TRDV repertoire clonotype frequencies. Public reads were reanalyzed in TCRdb with CATT, and rows carrying the same DNA were merged afterwards. The V and J calls and clone size come from TCRdb's table, not from the authors' own analysis. A total of about 2,200 delta-chain clones appear in this sample, less than 65% of them only once. 12% to 15% of the sample belongs to the ten largest clones. Recombination joined TRDV2 with TRDJ1; TRDD3 lines up with 7 middle nucleotides. Sequenced sample: Vd2+ gamma-delta T cells from blood. The cell subset or site label on this specimen signifies: TCR Vdelta2-expressing (gamma9delta2) T cells. The sequence derives from a human donor in good health. The sequence in DNA is TGTGCCTGTGATCCACTACTTGGGGGACCCACCGACACCGATAAACTCATCTTT. It translates to CACDPLLGGPTDTDKLIF.